This TCR beta chain was sequenced in a study of cytomegalovirus exposure and HLA in healthy donors. The V segment lost 4 bases and the J segment 3 bases; nucleotides outside the gene matches: 8. The CDR3 consists of 15 residues. Germline CDR1 SGHRS, CDR2 YFSETQ. The PCR was carried out with 60 Vbeta primers and 13 Jbeta primers. Clones were read by immunoSEQ multiplex PCR, and TCRdb kept only the in-frame ones, dropping some. Of fewer than 250,000 clones detected, 81% appear once; the ten largest clones hold 3.4%. The TCR was taken from a man between 40 and 49 years old in good health and CMV-seropositive. The sequencing input was PBMCs. V usage is TRBV5-1 and J usage is TRBJ2-3; 7 nucleotides align to TRBD1. The CDR3 region is CASSPGQFRTDTQYF. In DNA, the CDR3 is TGCGCCAGCAGCCCGGGACAGTTTAGGACAGATACGCAGTATTTT. The full variable domain, with the rest looked up from reference TRBV5-1 and TRBJ2-3, is KAGVTQTPRYLIKTRGQQVTLSCSPISGHRSVSWYQQTPGQGLQFLFEYFSETQRNKGNFPGRFSGRQFSNSRSEMNVSTLELGDSALYLCASSPGQFRTDTQYFGPGTRLTVL.